Following are 18 T cell receptor beta chains from one sample sequenced in a study of beta chain features in type 1 diabetes. Regarding the study as a whole: Type 1 diabetes patients had moderately but significantly shorter TCRB CDR3s in all four CD4+ subsets.

Every bit of the isolated RNA underwent reverse transcription, so sequencing read expressed TCRB transcripts. Method: immunoSEQ multiplex PCR; TCRdb's copy keeps in-frame clones and lacks some. Among some 640,000 clones listed, about 14% were seen once. These receptors have no identified antigens. The source material was naive CD4+ T cells from blood. These receptors all stem from a man aged 18 to 30 with type 1 diabetes.

For this clone: This CDR3 is also generated by other DNA sequences in the sample. V is TRBV18 and J is TRBJ2-7; unclear D gene. CDR3 length: 13 residues. The V gene lost 3 bases and the J gene lost 0 bases, with 6 bases spanning the gap. The germline V gene encodes CDR1 KGHSH and CDR2 LQKENI. The CDR3 nucleotides read TGTGCCAGCTCACCCCCTAGCTCCTACGAGCAGTACTTC. This sequence encodes CASSPPSSYEQYF. Filled out from reference TRBV18 and TRBJ2-7, the complete variable domain reads NAGVMQNPRHLVRRRGQEARLRCSPMKGHSHVYWYRQLPEEGLKFMVYLQKENIIDESGMPKERFSAEFPKEGPSILRIQQVVRGDSAAYFCASSPPSSYEQYFGPGTRLTVT.

The table lists this clone with a few counts. The chain is built from TRBV30 and TRBJ2-1; D ambiguous. Germline V gene data show CDR1 as GTSNPN and CDR2 as SVGIG (reference sequence). Trimming removed 0 bases at V and 8 bases at J, with 17 bases between. The CDR3 runs to 15 residues. Here the CDR3 reads CAWSVPPQGRDEQFF. CDR3 nucleotides: TGTGCCTGGAGTGTACCCCCCCAAGGACGGGATGAGCAGTTCTTC.

The rearrangement uses TRBV30 and TRBJ2-3, with a weak D call TRBD1 (6 bases). The germline V and J ends were trimmed by 1 base and 2 bases, with 7 bases remaining between them. The CDR3 contains 13 residues. Germline CDR1 GTSNPN, CDR2 SVGIG (reference sequence). The CDR3 DNA is TGTGCCTGGAGTGGACAGGCCACAGATACGCAGTATTTT. This codes for CAWSGQATDTQYF.

This clone was observed a few times. The chain uses TRBV7-9 and TRBJ1-1, with TRBD1 identical over 9 bases. Germline V gene sequence: CDR1 SEHNR, CDR2 FQNEAQ (reference sequence). This CDR3 spans 15 amino acids. V shed 4 bases, J shed 4 bases, and the junction held 7 bases outside the gene matches. Written as DNA, the CDR3 is TGTGCCAGCAGCTCACCGGGACAGGGCTCCACTGAAGCTTTCTTT. Its protein product is CASSSPGQGSTEAFF.

This chain links TRBV9 with TRBJ2-2; weak D call: TRBD2 (7 bases). Per germline, CDR1 SGDLS and CDR2 YYNGEE. This CDR3 is built from 15 residues. V gave up 3 bases and J gave up 6 bases, with 15 bases separating them. The CDR3 sequence is CASSGAGGLPGELFF. Written as DNA, the CDR3 is TGTGCCAGCAGCGGGGCCGGGGGGCTTCCCGGGGAGCTGTTTTTT.

The V call is TRBV15, the J call TRBJ2-1; 7 bases line up with TRBD2. CDR3 length: 14 amino acids. V dropped 3 bases and J dropped 3; count of bases not matched to a gene: 2. Germline V gives CDR1 LNHNV, CDR2 YYDKDF (reference sequence). This CDR3 reads CATSRSGNYNEQFF. Here the CDR3 DNA reads TGTGCCACCAGCAGGAGCGGGAACTACAATGAGCAGTTCTTC.

The sample holds a few counts of this clone. The J gene is TRBJ2-1, the V gene TRBV21-1; TRBD1, the table's D call, lacks a check against the DNA. TRBV21-1 is a listed pseudogene. This CDR3 is built from 15 residues. DNA for the CDR3: TGTGCCAGCCCGATGAGGGACAGGGGGCAACGTGAGCAGTTCTTC. Encoded protein: CASPMRDRGQREQFF.

This clone was counted only a few times. V gene TRBV18 combines with J gene TRBJ2-7; 9 bases map to TRBD1. Germline values: CDR1 KGHSH, CDR2 LQKENI. The CDR3 is 15 residues long. J was trimmed by 5 bases and V by 5 bases; bases with no gene match: 10. DNA of the CDR3: TGTGCCAGCTCATTGAGGACAGGGGTAACGGACGAGCAGTACTTC. This sequence encodes CASSLRTGVTDEQYF.

V and J are TRBV5-4 and TRBJ2-7; D may be TRBD1 or TRBD2 (5 bases each). Germline CDR1 and CDR2: SGHNT and YYREEE (reference sequence). The length of the CDR3 is 13 residues. V was trimmed by 1 base and J by 6 bases, leaving 11 bases between them. The CDR3 sequence: CASSLQSGREQYF. Written as DNA, the CDR3 is TGTGCCAGCAGCTTGCAATCGGGGCGCGAGCAGTACTTC.

There are a few counts of this clone. V is TRBV23-1 and J is TRBJ1-1; D is unclear. TRBV23-1 counts as an open reading frame of uncertain function. CDR3 size: 10 residues. Trimming left V 8 bases short and J 4 bases short, with 5 bases between. The CDR3 loop is CASPLTEAFF. In DNA, the CDR3 is TGCGCCAGCCCCCTCACTGAAGCTTTCTTT.

This clone occurred a few times. Written as DNA, the CDR3 is TGCGCCAGCAGCGCGGGGACGAGCAATGAGCAGTTCTTC. Translated: CASSAGTSNEQFF. This sequence joins TRBV5-1 and TRBJ2-1; D is possibly TRBD2 (6 bases). CDR3 length: 13 residues. The V and J ends lost 4 bases and 6 bases respectively, with 11 bases between them. In germline, CDR1 is SGHRS, CDR2 YFSETQ. The whole variable domain, remainder taken from reference TRBV5-1 and TRBJ2-1, is KAGVTQTPRYLIKTRGQQVTLSCSPISGHRSVSWYQQTPGQGLQFLFEYFSETQRNKGNFPGRFSGRQFSNSRSEMNVSTLELGDSALYLCASSAGTSNEQFFGPGTRLTVL.

The sample holds a few counts of this clone. V is TRBV20-1 and J is TRBJ1-2; D ambiguous. Germline CDR1 and CDR2: DFQATT and SNEGSKA (reference sequence). Trimming took off 3 bases at V and 14 bases at J, with 10 bases between the two ends. CDR3 length equals 9 residues. CDR3 nucleotide sequence: TGCAGTGCTAGGGCTCTCGGAACCTTC. Translation: CSARALGTF.

The rearrangement joins TRBV19 to TRBJ2-2; the match to TRBD1 covers 8 bases. Trimming took 7 bases from V and 7 from J; bases not matched to a gene: 8. The CDR3 is 14 amino acids. The germline gives CDR1 LNHDA, CDR2 SQIVND (reference sequence). The CDR3 nucleotides are TGTGCCAGTACCTCCTTGGACAGGGACGGGGAGCTGTTTTTT. This sequence encodes CASTSLDRDGELFF.

The chain employs TRBV29-1 and TRBJ1-2; D not resolved. Germline values: CDR1 SQVTM, CDR2 ANQGSEA. The CDR3 runs to 11 residues. V shed 4 bases and J shed 3 bases, with 6 bases lying between them. CDR3 DNA: TGCAGCGTTGGGGTGGACTATGGCTACACCTTC. Its protein product is CSVGVDYGYTF.

This clone was seen a few times. The rearrangement uses TRBV7-9 and TRBJ1-2, with D unresolved. The V gene lost 0 bases and the J gene lost 7 bases, with 12 bases spanning the gap. Germline assignment: CDR1 SEHNR and CDR2 FQNEAQ (reference sequence). This CDR3 spans 14 amino acids. The CDR3 DNA sequence: TGTGCCAGCAGCTTAGCCATCTGGGAGGGTGGCTACACCTTC. Its translation is CASSLAIWEGGYTF. Based on the CDR3 plus reference TRBV7-9 and TRBJ1-2, the full variable domain is DTGVSQNPRHKITKRGQNVTFRCDPISEHNRLYWYRQTLGQGPEFLTYFQNEAQLEKSRLLSDRFSAERPKGSFSTLEIQRTEQGDSAMYLCASSLAIWEGGYTFGSGTRLTVV.

Only a few counts were recorded for this clone. The rearrangement joins TRBV2 to TRBJ1-1, with D unresolved. Per the germline V gene, CDR1 is SNHLY and CDR2 is FYNNEI. CDR3 length equals 14 residues. V lost 2 bases to trimming and J lost 1 base, with 8 bases between them. The CDR3: CASSELWPNTEAFF. Written as DNA, the CDR3 is TGTGCCAGCAGTGAATTGTGGCCGAACACTGAAGCTTTCTTT.

This clone was counted between two and nine times. The chain uses TRBV7-2 and TRBJ2-1; the match to TRBD2 covers 7 bases. The CDR3 runs 15 residues. After removal of 5 bases from V and 0 bases from J, the junction contained 4 bases not matched to a gene. CDR1 is SGHTA, CDR2 FQGNSA, per germline. The CDR3 DNA reads TGTGCCAGCAGCCGCGGGAGTAGCTCCTACAATGAGCAGTTCTTC. It yields the protein CASSRGSSSYNEQFF.

Only a few counts were recorded for this clone. The chain combines TRBV9 with TRBJ2-1, with 14 bases matching TRBD2. This CDR3 region has 17 residues. The germline CDR1 and CDR2 sequences are SGDLS and YYNGEE. Trimming cost V 2 bases and J 3 bases; bases outside gene matches: 4. CDR3 DNA: TGTGCCAGCAGCGTCGGGACTAGCGGGGGTATCTACAATGAGCAGTTCTTC. This encodes CASSVGTSGGIYNEQFF.